Listed here are 18 T cell receptor beta chains from one sample, sequenced in a study of identical twins. Using its own MiXCR run on the 5' RACE reads, TCRdb lists one record per CDR3 protein. The sample lists 400,000 to 650,000 distinct CDR3 sequences, under 25% occurring once. These sequences were also reported in another study, on T cells expressing NK-cell markers.

The sequenced sample consisted of CD4+ T cells sorted from blood. Receptors were obtained from a woman younger than 35 in good health.

The gene calls are TRBV19 and TRBJ2-1; 8 bases match TRBD2. Losses at the gene ends were 5 bases for V and 8 bases for J; bases not matched to a gene: 8. Per germline, CDR1 LNHDA and CDR2 SQIVND (reference sequence). This CDR3 is 14 amino acids long. CDR3 in DNA: TGTGCCAGTAGTGCGGGACTAGTAATCTATGAGCAGTTCTTC. Translation gives CASSAGLVIYEQFF.

V is TRBV6-1 and J is TRBJ2-2; 9 positions agree with TRBD2. V lost 6 bases to trimming and J lost 4 bases; unmatched junction nucleotides: 6. The CDR3 loop spans 15 amino acids. Germline V lookup: CDR1 MNHNS, CDR2 SASEGT. CDR3 sequence: CASRPSGRFTGELFF. Here the CDR3 DNA reads TGTGCCAGCAGACCCAGCGGGAGGTTCACCGGGGAGCTGTTTTTT.

This clonotype was seen a handful of times. This chain joins TRBV7-9 and TRBJ2-7; maybe TRBD1 (6 bases). Per germline, CDR1 SEHNR and CDR2 FQNEAQ (reference sequence). Between the trimmed V and J ends, which lost 6 bases and 9 bases, there was a span of 15 bases. The CDR3 loop spans 12 amino acids. CDR3 in amino acids: CASRDTGTGQYF. DNA of the CDR3: TGTGCCAGCAGGGACACAGGGACGGGGCAGTACTTC.

The chain has TRBV10-3 and TRBJ2-1; TRBD2 agrees at 10 bases. With V trimmed by 6 bases and J by 5 bases, 7 bases remained unmatched. Germline CDR1 is ENHRY and CDR2 is SYGVKD. This CDR3 region has 15 residues. The CDR3 bases are TGTGCCATCAGCGCTAGCGGGAGTACCCACAATGAGCAGTTCTTC. Its translation: CAISASGSTHNEQFF.

A few counts support this clonotype. The chain's CDR3 is CASSPRDRLNSPLHF. The CDR3, as DNA: TGTGCCAGCAGCCCGAGGGACAGGCTAAATTCACCCCTCCACTTT. The rearrangement links TRBV7-8 to TRBJ1-6; 8 bases agree with TRBD1. Unmatched junction bases numbered 7, after V lost 5 bases and J lost 7 bases. Germline V gene data show CDR1 as SGHVS and CDR2 as FQNEAQ. The length of the CDR3 is 15 residues.

The chain couples TRBV19 to TRBJ2-3; D is possibly TRBD1 (6 bases). Trimming cost V 8 bases and J 8 bases, with 17 bases left between them. Germline CDR1 and CDR2: LNHDA and SQIVND (reference sequence). The CDR3 runs 13 residues. CDR3: CASRQARGTTQYF. CDR3 bases: TGTGCCAGTCGACAGGCGAGGGGGACTACGCAGTATTTT.

This clonotype was observed a few times. J is TRBJ1-1 and V is TRBV7-2, with D uncertain. V shed 5 bases and J shed 3 bases, with 13 bases lying between them. Germline V gives CDR1 SGHTA, CDR2 FQGNSA. The CDR3 is 14 amino acids. CDR3 sequence reads: CASSRRWGDTEAFF. The DNA for the CDR3 is TGTGCCAGCAGCCGGAGATGGGGAGACACTGAAGCTTTCTTT.

There are many counts of this clonotype. The chain joins TRBV20-1 to TRBJ1-5, with D tentatively TRBD1 (5 bases). The CDR3 totals 13 residues. The V gene's germline CDR1 is DFQATT and CDR2 SNEGSKA (reference sequence). V dropped 4 bases and J dropped 3 bases, with 10 bases sitting between them. For the CDR3, the DNA is TGCAGTGCTATCGGACACCTCAATCAGCCCCAGCATTTT. Residues: CSAIGHLNQPQHF.

In this sample, this clonotype turned up many times. The chain recombines TRBV20-1 with TRBJ1-2; maybe TRBD1 (6 bases). The V end lost 4 bases, the J end lost 7 bases, and 16 bases lay between the germline ends. There are 13 residues in the CDR3. CDR1 is DFQATT, CDR2 SNEGSKA, per germline (reference sequence). CDR3 in amino acids: CSATIRGRGGYTF. CDR3 nucleotide sequence: TGCAGTGCTACTATCAGGGGACGAGGTGGCTACACCTTC.

The sample holds many counts of this clonotype. The rearrangement joins TRBV20-1 to TRBJ2-1, with 12 nucleotides matching TRBD2. Germline loops: CDR1 DFQATT, CDR2 SNEGSKA (reference sequence). Germline trimming cut 3 bases from V and 3 bases from J; bases unmatched to any gene: 12. The CDR3 has 18 amino acids. Here the CDR3 reads CSARSGASGGANYNEQFF. Here the CDR3 DNA reads TGCAGTGCTAGGTCTGGCGCTAGCGGGGGGGCCAACTACAATGAGCAGTTCTTC.

The chain employs TRBV7-2 and TRBJ2-3, with 8 bases fitting TRBD2. CDR3 size: 15 residues. The ends lost 1 base at V and 10 bases at J; junction bases unmatched: 10. Per the germline V gene, CDR1 is SGHTA and CDR2 is FQGNSA. In DNA form, the CDR3 reads TGTGCCAGCAGCTTAGTTAGCGGGGCCGGGGTTCCGCAGTATTTT. Translated: CASSLVSGAGVPQYF.

The V and J genes are TRBV12-3 or TRBV12-4 and TRBJ1-2; no firm D call. Between the trimmed V and J ends, which lost 2 bases and 7 bases, there was a span of 11 bases. The CDR3 has 13 amino acids. The CDR3 bases are TGTGCCAGCAGTTTACGAAGTGTCCTTGGCTACACCTTC. Its protein product is CASSLRSVLGYTF.

This clonotype showed up just a few times. This chain uses TRBV20-1 with TRBJ2-3, with TRBD2 as a possible D gene (5 bases). Germline-derived CDR1 and CDR2 are DFQATT and SNEGSKA (reference sequence). CDR3 length: 13 residues. V was trimmed by 2 bases and J by 6 bases, leaving 12 bases between them. The DNA for the CDR3 is TGCAGTGCTAGACTAGCTCTCCTGGATACGCAGTATTTT. This codes for CSARLALLDTQYF.

In its sample, this clonotype was seen a few times. The CDR3 DNA reads as TGTGCCAGCAGCTTTGGCCACACCCGGCATGGCTACACCTTC. This encodes CASSFGHTRHGYTF. The chain links TRBV5-6 to TRBJ1-2; D gene ambiguous. Trimming took off 2 bases at V and 6 bases at J, with 14 bases between the two ends. The germline CDR1 and CDR2 sequences are SGHDT and YYEEEE. CDR3 size: 14 residues.

In this sample, this clonotype turned up a few times. The chain has TRBV10-3 and TRBJ2-7; no reliable D call. V lost 10 bases, J lost 4 bases, and 17 bases lay in between. The CDR3 has 13 amino acids. The V gene's germline CDR1 is ENHRY and CDR2 SYGVKD. The CDR3 sequence: CASNPDAKYEQYF. The DNA of the CDR3 is TGTGCCAGCAACCCCGACGCTAAGTACGAGCAGTACTTC.

J is TRBJ1-5 and V is TRBV6-2 or TRBV6-3, with TRBD1 as a possible D gene (5 bases). The CDR3 is made up of 15 amino acids. CDR1 MNHEY and CDR2 SVGEGT come from the germline V gene. Trimming cost V 8 bases and J 9 bases, with 23 bases left between them. The CDR3 here is CASPLRRGVGSPQHF. The CDR3 DNA reads TGTGCCAGCCCCCTTAGACGGGGGGTCGGATCGCCCCAGCATTTT.

This clonotype was counted at least ten times. For the CDR3, the DNA is TGTGCCAGCAGTTACTCGACAAACTCTGAAGCTTTCTTT. This gives the protein CASSYSTNSEAFF. The chain links TRBV6-6 to TRBJ1-1; D is uncertain. The CDR3 has 13 residues. Germline loops: CDR1 MNHNY, CDR2 SVGAGI (reference sequence). V shed 0 bases and J shed 6 bases, with 8 bases lying between them.

In this sample, this clonotype turned up a few times. The chain uses TRBV6-2 or TRBV6-3 and TRBJ2-2; D call uncertain. V lost 7 bases and J 7 bases, leaving 22 bases between the germline ends. This CDR3 is built from 16 residues. From germline, CDR1 is MNHEY and CDR2 SVGEGT. In nucleotides, the CDR3 is TGTGCCAGCACCGCGGACCGCTCACTCCTCCACGGGGAGCTGTTTTTT. Translating gives CASTADRSLLHGELFF.